The sequence of this TCR beta chain was determined in a study of blood T cell repertoires in COVID-19. Across the study: The cDNA or gDNA used as material had been derived from T cells, B-cell-depleted T cells, or PBMCs.

The method was immunoSEQ multiplex PCR; TCRdb's version includes in-frame clones alone and lacks a portion of them. The repertoire holds 110,000 to 150,000 clones, more than 70% seen once, with over 4% in the top ten. This clone showed up just once. The TCR originated in a woman aged 45 to 65 with acute or convalescent COVID-19. The sequenced sample consisted of peripheral blood.

The CDR3 region has the DNA TGTGCCAGCAGCTGGGAACCGTCTAGCGGGGAAGAGACCCAGTACTTC. Translation gives CASSWEPSSGEETQYF. The chain employs TRBV7-2 and TRBJ2-5; 9 bases align to TRBD2. The germline gives CDR1 SGHTA, CDR2 FQGNSA. This CDR3 is built from 16 residues. V lost 4 bases, J lost 3 bases, and 9 bases stayed unmatched. Supplemented by reference TRBV7-2 and TRBJ2-5, the full variable domain reads GAGVSQSPSNKVTEKGKDVELRCDPISGHTALYWYRQSLGQGLEFLIYFQGNSAPDKSGLPSDRFSAERTGGSVSTLTIQRTQQEDSAVYLCASSWEPSSGEETQYFGPGTRLLVL.